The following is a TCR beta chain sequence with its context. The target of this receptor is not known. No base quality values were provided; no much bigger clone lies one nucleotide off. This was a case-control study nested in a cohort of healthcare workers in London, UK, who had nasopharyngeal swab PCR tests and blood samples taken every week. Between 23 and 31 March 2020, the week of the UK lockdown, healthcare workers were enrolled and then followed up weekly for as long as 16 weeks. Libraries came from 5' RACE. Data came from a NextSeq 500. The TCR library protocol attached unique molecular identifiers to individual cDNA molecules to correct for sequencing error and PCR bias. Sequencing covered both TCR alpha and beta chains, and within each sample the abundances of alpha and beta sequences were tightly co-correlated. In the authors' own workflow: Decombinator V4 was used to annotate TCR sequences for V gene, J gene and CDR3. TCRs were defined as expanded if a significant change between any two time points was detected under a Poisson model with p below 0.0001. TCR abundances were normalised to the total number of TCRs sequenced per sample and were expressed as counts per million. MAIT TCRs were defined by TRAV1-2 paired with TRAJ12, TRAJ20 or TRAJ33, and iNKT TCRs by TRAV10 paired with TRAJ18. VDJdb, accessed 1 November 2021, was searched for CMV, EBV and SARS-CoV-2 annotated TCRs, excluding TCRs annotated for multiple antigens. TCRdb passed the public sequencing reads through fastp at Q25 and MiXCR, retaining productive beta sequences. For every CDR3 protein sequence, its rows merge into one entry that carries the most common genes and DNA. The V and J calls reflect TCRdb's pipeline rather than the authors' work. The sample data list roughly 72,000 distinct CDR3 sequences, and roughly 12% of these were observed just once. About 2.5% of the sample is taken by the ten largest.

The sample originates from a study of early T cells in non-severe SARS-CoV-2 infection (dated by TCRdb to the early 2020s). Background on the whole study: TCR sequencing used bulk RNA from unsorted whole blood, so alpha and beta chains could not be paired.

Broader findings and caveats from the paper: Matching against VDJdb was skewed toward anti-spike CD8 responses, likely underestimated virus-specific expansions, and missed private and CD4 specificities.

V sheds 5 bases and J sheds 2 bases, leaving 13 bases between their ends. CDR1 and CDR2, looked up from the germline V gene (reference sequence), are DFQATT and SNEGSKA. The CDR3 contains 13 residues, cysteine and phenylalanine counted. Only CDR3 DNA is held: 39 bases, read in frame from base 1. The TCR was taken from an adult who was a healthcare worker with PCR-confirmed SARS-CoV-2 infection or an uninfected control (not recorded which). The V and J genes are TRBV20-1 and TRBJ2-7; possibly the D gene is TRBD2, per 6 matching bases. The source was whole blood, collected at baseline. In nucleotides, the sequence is TGCAGTGCTCCCCGAGCGGGCGCCTACGAGCAGTACTTC. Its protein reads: CSAPRAGAYEQYF.